One and the same sample provided the 22 T cell receptor beta chains below, sequenced in a study of identical twins. From the 5' RACE reads, TCRdb called clonotypes with MiXCR, one entry per CDR3 protein. The data contain roughly 480,000 distinct CDR3 sequences, more than 20% of them singletons. These data were also filed under a second study, of T cells expressing NK-cell markers.

The sequenced sample consisted of CD4+ T cells sorted from blood. These receptors originate from a woman aged 18-29 years in good health.

This clonotype was seen more than once but under ten times. V usage is TRBV10-3 and J usage is TRBJ2-1; possible D gene TRBD2, 5 bases. V was shortened by 6 bases and J by 9 bases, with 9 bases between the two germline ends. The CDR3 runs to 11 residues. Germline values: CDR1 ENHRY, CDR2 SYGVKD. CDR3 region: CAISQEVEQFF. In nucleotides, the CDR3 is TGTGCCATCAGCCAGGAGGTTGAGCAGTTCTTC.

The genes are TRBV6-1 and TRBJ2-2, with TRBD2 identical over 14 bases. The CDR3 covers 18 residues. The trim removed 6 bases at V and 4 bases at J, leaving 10 bases unmatched. Germline V lookup: CDR1 MNHNS, CDR2 SASEGT. CDR3 DNA: TGTGCCAGCAGGAAGACTAGCGGGGGGGCTCGGGGCACCGGGGAGCTGTTTTTT. It codes for CASRKTSGGARGTGELFF.

This clonotype appeared a few times. This chain links TRBV29-1 with TRBJ2-3, with no clear D. Germline V lookup: CDR1 SQVTM, CDR2 ANQGSEA. The CDR3 extends over 10 amino acids. The V end was cut by 8 bases, the J end by 0 bases, with 3 bases between. CDR3 bases: TGCAGCATCAGCACAGATACGCAGTATTTT. Encoded protein: CSISTDTQYF.

The V gene is TRBV2, the J gene TRBJ2-2; D is ambiguous. This CDR3 spans 13 amino acids. With 6 bases removed from V and 2 bases from J, the gap between germline ends came to 7 bases. Per the germline V gene, CDR1 is SNHLY and CDR2 is FYNNEI. The chain's CDR3 is CASRVINTGELFF. CDR3 DNA sequence: TGTGCCAGCAGGGTCATAAACACCGGGGAGCTGTTTTTT. Together with reference TRBV2 and TRBJ2-2, the CDR3 gives the full variable domain: EPEVTQTPSHQVTQMGQEVILRCVPISNHLYFYWYRQILGQKVEFLVSFYNNEISEKSEIFDDQFSVERPDGSNFTLKIRSTKLEDSAMYFCASRVINTGELFFGEGSRLTVL.

This clonotype turned up a few times. V gene TRBV3-1 combines with J gene TRBJ2-6; D call uncertain. Trimming removed 7 bases from V and 1 base from J, with 5 bases in between. Germline assignment: CDR1 LGHDT and CDR2 YNNKEL (reference sequence). The CDR3 covers 13 residues. CDR3 loop: CASTSSGANVLTF. The CDR3 DNA reads TGTGCCAGCACCAGTTCTGGGGCCAACGTCCTGACTTTC.

V and J are TRBV3-1 and TRBJ1-3, with D possibly matching TRBD1 (5 bases). Per the germline V gene, CDR1 is LGHDT and CDR2 is YNNKEL (reference sequence). The ends were cut back, 2 bases at V and 4 bases at J, with 12 bases in the middle. This CDR3 is built from 15 residues. DNA for the CDR3: TGTGCCAGCAGCCAATGGGGCAATAAGGGAAACACCATATATTTT. Its protein is CASSQWGNKGNTIYF.

The chain combines TRBV6-5 with TRBJ2-3; D is unresolved. There are 14 residues in the CDR3. The V gene's germline CDR1 is MNHEY and CDR2 SVGAGI. Trimming removed 3 bases at V and 2 bases at J, with 9 bases between. CDR3 protein: CASSYLGPTDTQYF. The CDR3 DNA reads TGTGCCAGCAGTTATCTCGGTCCCACAGATACGCAGTATTTT.

The chain combines TRBV12-3 or TRBV12-4 with TRBJ2-5, with 12 bases identical to TRBD2. J lost 4 bases, V lost 2 bases, and 5 bases had no gene match. This CDR3 is built from 16 residues. CDR3: CASSLYRGLAGETQYF. Written as DNA, the CDR3 is TGTGCCAGCAGTTTATATAGGGGACTAGCGGGAGAGACCCAGTACTTC.

The chain is built from TRBV6-1 and TRBJ2-3, with D hard to call. The CDR3 contains 15 residues. V was shortened by 6 bases and J by 4 bases, with 17 bases between the two germline ends. In germline, CDR1 is MNHNS, CDR2 SASEGT. CDR3 residues: CASRPPVPGADTQYF. The DNA for the CDR3 is TGTGCCAGCAGACCCCCAGTCCCTGGGGCAGATACGCAGTATTTT.

The chain is built from TRBV20-1 and TRBJ2-5; TRBD2 matches at 8 bases. Losses at the gene ends were 2 bases for V and 4 bases for J; bases not matched to a gene: 6. Germline CDR1 and CDR2: DFQATT and SNEGSKA (reference sequence). This CDR3 spans 14 amino acids. CDR3 residues: CSARHGGRTETQYF. The CDR3 coding sequence is TGCAGTGCTAGACACGGCGGGAGGACAGAGACCCAGTACTTC.

The chain recombines TRBV20-1 with TRBJ2-1; D is undetermined. Germline assignment: CDR1 DFQATT and CDR2 SNEGSKA (reference sequence). V dropped 7 bases and J dropped 5 bases, with 12 bases sitting between them. The CDR3 length is 12 residues. Here the CDR3 DNA reads TGCAGTGTACGATTTTTGGACAATGAGCAGTTCTTC. This gives the protein CSVRFLDNEQFF.

V usage is TRBV9 and J usage is TRBJ1-1; the D is unclear. The CDR3 covers 13 residues. The V and J ends lost 0 bases and 4 bases respectively, with 7 bases between them. Germline CDR1 SGDLS, CDR2 YYNGEE. The CDR3 nucleotides read TGTGCCAGCAGCGTAGAGCCTTCCACTGAAGCTTTCTTT. Translated: CASSVEPSTEAFF.

This chain joins TRBV30 and TRBJ1-2, with D hard to call. The CDR3 contains 14 residues. CDR1 is GTSNPN and CDR2 is SVGIG in the germline V gene (reference sequence). Trimming took off 0 bases at V and 8 bases at J, with 16 bases between the two ends. The CDR3 DNA reads TGTGCCTGGAGTGTAAGCAGGAGAATCGGGGGCTACACCTTC. Protein product: CAWSVSRRIGGYTF.

This clonotype was observed at least ten times. The rearrangement uses TRBV20-1 and TRBJ2-7; 10 bases agree with TRBD2. Unmatched junction bases numbered 5, after V lost 4 bases and J lost 2 bases. CDR3 length: 14 residues. CDR1 DFQATT and CDR2 SNEGSKA come from the germline V gene (reference sequence). CDR3 in amino acids: CSAKGLAGAYEQYF. The DNA of the CDR3 is TGCAGTGCTAAGGGCCTAGCGGGAGCCTACGAGCAGTACTTC.

This clonotype was detected once. The V call is TRBV5-1, the J call TRBJ2-1; perhaps TRBD2 as D (5 bases). The CDR3 is made up of 15 amino acids. In germline, CDR1 is SGHRS, CDR2 YFSETQ. Deletions cut 4 bases from V and 8 bases from J, with 19 bases between. The CDR3 loop is CASSPRLLAIHEQFF. CDR3 DNA: TGCGCCAGCAGCCCCCGCCTGCTAGCTATACATGAGCAGTTCTTC.

In this sample, this clonotype turned up a few times. V gene TRBV6-5 combines with J gene TRBJ2-2, with no clear D. The V end was cut by 2 bases, the J end by 6 bases, with 4 bases between. The CDR3 runs 12 residues. Germline values: CDR1 MNHEY, CDR2 SVGAGI. This chain's CDR3 is CASSYPPGELFF. DNA of the CDR3: TGTGCCAGCAGTTACCCCCCCGGGGAGCTGTTTTTT.

This clonotype was found many times. This sequence joins TRBV6-6 and TRBJ1-5; D is ambiguous. The CDR3 runs to 13 residues. Germline values: CDR1 MNHNY, CDR2 SVGAGI (reference sequence). Trimming removed 7 bases from V and 0 bases from J, with 7 bases in between. The CDR3 region has the DNA TGTGCCAGCACCCGCGGTAGCAATCAGCCCCAGCATTTT. Translation gives CASTRGSNQPQHF.

The genes are TRBV12-5 and TRBJ1-5, with D possibly matching TRBD1 (5 bases). CDR3 length: 15 amino acids. Germline V gene sequence: CDR1 LGHNT, CDR2 FRNRAP. Between the trimmed V and J ends, which lost 0 bases and 9 bases, there was a span of 15 bases. CDR3 sequence reads: CASGLVPSAGGPQHF. DNA of the CDR3: TGTGCTAGTGGTTTGGTCCCATCGGCCGGGGGGCCCCAGCATTTT.

V usage is TRBV20-1 and J usage is TRBJ2-1, with D tentatively TRBD1 (6 bases). The CDR3 sequence is 14 residues long. Per germline, CDR1 DFQATT and CDR2 SNEGSKA (reference sequence). V was pared by 6 bases and J by 7 bases, with 19 bases between. The CDR3 DNA reads as TGCAGTGCCAATAAACTGACAGGTCGGAATGAGCAGTTCTTC. Translation gives CSANKLTGRNEQFF.

This clonotype was found many times. The V call is TRBV5-1, the J call TRBJ2-5; D might be TRBD1 (6 bases). V shed 0 bases and J shed 1 base, with 10 bases lying between them. The CDR3 is 15 amino acids. Germline V CDR1 and CDR2: SGHRS, YFSETQ. The CDR3 is CASSLAGTSQETQYF. The CDR3 DNA is TGCGCCAGCAGCTTGGCGGGGACATCCCAAGAGACCCAGTACTTC. Full variable domain (remainder filled in from reference TRBV5-1 and TRBJ2-5): KAGVTQTPRYLIKTRGQQVTLSCSPISGHRSVSWYQQTPGQGLQFLFEYFSETQRNKGNFPGRFSGRQFSNSRSEMNVSTLELGDSALYLCASSLAGTSQETQYFGPGTRLLVL.

This clonotype was seen repeatedly, ten times or more. The chain couples TRBV7-6 to TRBJ1-3, with a weak D call TRBD1 (6 bases). Germline CDR1 SGHVS, CDR2 FNYEAQ. Between the trimmed V and J ends, which lost 5 bases and 2 bases, there was a span of 10 bases. This CDR3 has 14 residues. The CDR3 DNA follows: TGTGCCAGCAGCCCACAGGGTACTGGAAACACCATATATTTT. It is translated as CASSPQGTGNTIYF.

This clonotype was seen ten or more times. V gene TRBV5-1 combines with J gene TRBJ2-5; tentatively, D is TRBD1 (6 bases). Germline values: CDR1 SGHRS, CDR2 YFSETQ. The CDR3 sequence is 13 residues long. Trimming took 0 bases from V and 3 from J, leaving 6 bases between them. In nucleotides, the CDR3 is TGCGCCAGCAGCTTGGGGACAGAAGAGACCCAGTACTTC. It translates to CASSLGTEETQYF.